The 25 T cell receptor beta chains below all came from one sample that was sequenced in a study of Ad26.COV2.S vaccination and SARS-CoV-2 variants. Treatment noted: over 15 received Ad26.COV2.S at low or high dose, single or two shots; several received placebo; per-sample allocation not given. At day 63 after the first vaccine or placebo injection, samples were drawn. Some clones are missing from TCRdb's copy, which holds only in-frame ones; the method was immunoSEQ multiplex PCR. The data show a few hundred thousand clones, about 88% seen once. The sample consisted of peripheral blood, taken in a trial of Ad26.COV2.S vaccine versus placebo. These receptors all come from a person between 18 and 59 years old who received the Ad26.COV2.S COVID-19 vaccine or a placebo.

The chain joins TRBV29-1 to TRBJ2-7; 7 nucleotides agree with TRBD2. Germline loops: CDR1 SQVTM, CDR2 ANQGSEA. The CDR3 runs to 14 residues. J gave up 5 bases and V 0 bases, and 7 bases lay outside the gene matches. CDR3 sequence reads: CSVEDGAGDNEQYF. The CDR3 nucleotides read TGCAGCGTTGAAGATGGGGCGGGAGACAACGAGCAGTACTTC.

J is TRBJ2-2 and V is TRBV21-1; TRBD2, the table's D call, was not compared with the DNA. TRBV21-1 is noted as a pseudogene. The CDR3 is made up of 17 amino acids. CDR3 in amino acids: CASPKEETSGSTGELFF. In DNA, the CDR3 is TGTGCCAGCCCAAAAGAGGAGACTAGCGGGAGCACCGGGGAGCTGTTTTTT.

V is TRBV28 and J is TRBJ2-1, with 8 bases aligning to TRBD2. The V and J ends lost 3 bases and 8 bases, in that order; junction bases with no gene match: 9. The length of the CDR3 is 15 residues. The germline gives CDR1 MDHEN, CDR2 SYDVKM. The CDR3 sequence is CASSFGGAPIDEQFF. In DNA, the CDR3 is TGTGCCAGCAGTTTCGGGGGGGCGCCGATTGATGAGCAGTTCTTC.

This clone was picked up one time. The chain links TRBV6-1 to TRBJ2-7, with D possibly TRBD1 on 6 matching bases. The length of the CDR3 is 14 residues. Germline V lookup: CDR1 MNHNS, CDR2 SASEGT. V was clipped by 1 base and J by 3 bases, with 10 bases between them. The DNA for the CDR3 is TGTGCCAGCAGTGAAGACAGGGCCCTCTACGAGCAGTACTTC. It yields the protein CASSEDRALYEQYF.

The chain employs TRBV24-1 and TRBJ2-3, with TRBD2 matching 12 bases. V shed 3 bases, J shed 7 bases, and the junction held 7 bases outside the gene matches. The CDR3 runs 16 residues. Looked up from germline, CDR1 is KGHDR and CDR2 is SFDVKD. The CDR3 DNA reads as TGTGCCACCAGTGATCGGACTAGCGGGACTACAAATACGCAGTATTTT. It yields the protein CATSDRTSGTTNTQYF.

In DNA, the CDR3 is TGTGCCAGCAGCTTAATAGGGACTAGCGGGACGAACACCGGGGAGCTGTTTTTT. It encodes CASSLIGTSGTNTGELFF. V gene TRBV7-3 combines with J gene TRBJ2-2; 13 nucleotides align to TRBD2. This CDR3 is built from 18 residues. Per the germline V gene, CDR1 is SGHTA and CDR2 is FQGTGA. Trimming cost V 1 base and J 0 bases; bases outside gene matches: 2.

The chain recombines TRBV12-3 or TRBV12-4 with TRBJ1-4, with TRBD1 matching 7 bases. V lost 4 bases to trimming and J lost 6 bases; unmatched junction nucleotides: 2. There are 13 residues in the CDR3. The CDR3 DNA sequence: TGTGCCAGCAGTTCAGACAGGGATGAAAAACTGTTTTTT. It is translated as CASSSDRDEKLFF.

This chain connects TRBV9 to TRBJ1-4, with 7 bases fitting TRBD1. CDR1 is SGDLS, CDR2 YYNGEE, per germline. V was clipped by 4 bases and J by 3 bases; unmatched bases: 3. The CDR3 consists of 14 residues. The CDR3 here is CASSHRGSNEKLFF. The DNA for the CDR3 is TGTGCCAGCAGCCACAGGGGATCTAATGAAAAACTGTTTTTT.

The chain uses TRBV6-6 and TRBJ2-1; a weak D match, TRBD2 (5 bases). This CDR3 region has 15 residues. Deletions cut 7 bases from V and 0 bases from J, with 13 bases between. In germline, CDR1 is MNHNY, CDR2 SVGAGI (reference sequence). In nucleotides, the CDR3 is TGTGCCAGCACCATACTTGGGAGCTCCTACAATGAGCAGTTCTTC. This codes for CASTILGSSYNEQFF.

The chain couples TRBV4-3 to TRBJ2-1; D call uncertain. Trimming took off 4 bases at V and 0 bases at J, with 13 bases between the two ends. From germline, CDR1 is LGHNA and CDR2 YSLEER. This CDR3 spans 16 amino acids. The DNA of the CDR3 is TGCGCCAGCAGCCGAAGAACGGGTAGCTCCTACAATGAGCAGTTCTTC. Translating gives CASSRRTGSSYNEQFF.

This rearrangement joins TRBV7-9 to TRBJ2-5; TRBD2 matches 10 bases. This CDR3 is built from 15 residues. Looked up from germline, CDR1 is SEHNR and CDR2 is FQNEAQ (reference sequence). The ends lost 9 bases at V and 4 bases at J; junction bases unmatched: 11. Written as DNA, the CDR3 is TGTGCCAGTGGGGCTAGCGGGAGTTTAGGAGAGACCCAGTACTTC. Its translation is CASGASGSLGETQYF.

The chain combines TRBV4-1 with TRBJ2-5, with 8 bases fitting TRBD2. Looked up from germline, CDR1 is MGHRA and CDR2 is YSYEKL. The V gene end was trimmed by 2 bases and the J gene end by 0 bases; junction bases not matched to a gene: 5. This CDR3 is 16 amino acids long. CDR3 in amino acids: CASSQSTSGDQETQYF. CDR3 sequence (DNA): TGCGCCAGCAGCCAATCAACTAGCGGAGACCAAGAGACCCAGTACTTC.

The J gene is TRBJ2-7, the V gene TRBV28; D is uncertain. V gave up 3 bases and J gave up 5 bases, with 5 bases separating them. CDR1 and CDR2 from the germline V gene are MDHEN and SYDVKM. The CDR3 covers 11 residues. This chain's CDR3 is CASSFGDEQYF. The CDR3 DNA sequence: TGTGCCAGCAGTTTTGGGGACGAGCAGTACTTC.

This rearrangement joins TRBV2 to TRBJ2-7, with 9 bases aligning to TRBD1. Germline V gene data show CDR1 as SNHLY and CDR2 as FYNNEI. This CDR3 spans 13 amino acids. V shed 6 bases, J shed 6 bases, and the junction held 6 bases outside the gene matches. CDR3: CASSSDRGGEQYF. CDR3 DNA: TGTGCCAGCAGCAGCGACAGGGGGGGCGAGCAGTACTTC.

This rearrangement joins TRBV5-4 to TRBJ1-4; TRBD1 is a possible D gene (6 bases). Deletions cut 4 bases from V and 5 bases from J, with 15 bases between. The germline V gene encodes CDR1 SGHNT and CDR2 YYREEE (reference sequence). The CDR3 sequence is 15 residues long. CDR3 sequence reads: CASSPRGASNEKLFF. The CDR3 bases are TGTGCCAGCAGCCCCCGGGGGGCGTCGAATGAAAAACTGTTTTTT.

This clone was seen once. The V call is TRBV5-4, the J call TRBJ2-1, with 9 bases that match TRBD2. CDR1 is SGHNT and CDR2 is YYREEE in the germline V gene (reference sequence). The CDR3 totals 16 residues. V dropped 2 bases and J dropped 0; count of bases not matched to a gene: 3. The CDR3 nucleotides are TGTGCCAGCAGCTTACCGACTAGCGGCTCCTACAATGAGCAGTTCTTC. Its translation is CASSLPTSGSYNEQFF.

This chain uses TRBV14 with TRBJ2-7; 11 bases fit TRBD1. The germline gives CDR1 SGHDN, CDR2 FVKESK. V was pared by 5 bases and J by 2 bases, with 2 bases of the junction left unmatched. This CDR3 comprises 14 residues. The CDR3 here is CASSRTGGPYEQYF. The DNA of the CDR3 is TGTGCCAGCAGCAGGACAGGGGGCCCCTACGAGCAGTACTTC.

The genes are TRBV19 and TRBJ2-5; 8 positions agree with TRBD1. This CDR3 has 15 residues. Trimming removed 1 base from V and 5 bases from J; junction bases left unmatched: 6. Germline values: CDR1 LNHDA, CDR2 SQIVND (reference sequence). CDR3 nucleotides: TGTGCCAGTAGTATAGGGACAGGGATTTCGGAGACCCAGTACTTC. Its translation is CASSIGTGISETQYF. Filled out from reference TRBV19 and TRBJ2-5, the complete variable domain reads DGGITQSPKYLFRKEGQNVTLSCEQNLNHDAMYWYRQDPGQGLRLIYYSQIVNDFQKGDIAEGYSVSREKKESFPLTVTSAQKNPTAFYLCASSIGTGISETQYFGPGTRLLVL.

The V and J genes are TRBV28 and TRBJ2-7; 8 nucleotides line up with TRBD1. V was clipped by 5 bases and J by 6 bases; unmatched bases: 9. Germline values: CDR1 MDHEN, CDR2 SYDVKM. CDR3 length: 14 amino acids. The CDR3 is CASSRTGLVTEQYF. CDR3 sequence (DNA): TGTGCCAGCAGTCGGACAGGGCTGGTGACCGAGCAGTACTTC.

This chain joins TRBV11-3 and TRBJ2-1; no clear D gene. Germline V lookup: CDR1 SGHNT, CDR2 YENEEA. V was trimmed by 5 bases and J by 7 bases, leaving 6 bases between them. The CDR3 runs 11 residues. CDR3: CASSPANEQFF. DNA for the CDR3: TGTGCCAGCAGCCCGGCGAATGAGCAGTTCTTC.

The V and J genes are TRBV28 and TRBJ2-7, with D hard to call. V lost 3 bases to trimming and J lost 2 bases, with 11 bases between them. Germline-derived CDR1 and CDR2 are MDHEN and SYDVKM. The CDR3 is made up of 14 amino acids. CDR3 region: CASSFGVGPYEQYF. The CDR3 DNA follows: TGTGCCAGCAGTTTTGGGGTCGGCCCCTACGAGCAGTACTTC.

The genes are TRBV10-3 and TRBJ1-2; D may be TRBD1 (5 bases). CDR1 is ENHRY and CDR2 is SYGVKD in the germline V gene. The V gene lost 8 bases and the J gene lost 8 bases, with 15 bases spanning the gap. CDR3 length: 12 residues. CDR3 residues: CAIPGTDEGYTF. The CDR3 DNA reads TGTGCCATCCCCGGGACGGATGAGGGCTACACCTTC.

This chain joins TRBV12-5 and TRBJ2-1; TRBD2 agrees at 9 bases. Germline CDR1 and CDR2: LGHNT and FRNRAP. V lost 2 bases and J lost 9; bases outside the gene matches: 8. CDR3 length: 15 amino acids. The CDR3 DNA reads as TGTGCTAGTGGTTTGTGGGCGGGAGGGCTTGGTGAGCAGTTCTTC. Translation: CASGLWAGGLGEQFF.

The J gene is TRBJ2-3, the V gene TRBV7-8; tentatively, D is TRBD1 or TRBD2 (5 bases each). V lost 5 bases and J 2 bases, leaving 14 bases between the germline ends. CDR3 size: 15 residues. Germline CDR1 and CDR2: SGHVS and FQNEAQ. The CDR3 here is CASSPDFGATDTQYF. The CDR3 coding sequence is TGTGCCAGCAGCCCGGACTTTGGGGCCACAGATACGCAGTATTTT.

A remark on this clone: One end of the junction does not line up with germline, which may come from a read error. This chain connects TRBV6-2 or TRBV6-3 to TRBJ2-1; D gene uncertain. From germline, CDR1 is MNHEY and CDR2 SVGEGT. The length of the CDR3 is 15 residues. This CDR3 reads CASSDSLAGGTIQFF. CDR3 in DNA: TGTGCCAGCAGTGACTCCCTGGCTGGCGGTACCATTCAGTTCTTC.